The next 20 T cell receptor beta chains were all read from a single sample in a study of T-cell reconstitution after alpha-beta-depleted transplantation in children. Unique molecular identifiers featured in how the TCRbeta library was prepared. Each CDR3 protein is one row after TCRdb ran MiXCR on the PCR reads. The sample shows over 15,000 distinct CDR3 sequences, about 7.7% of them seen only once. Here the sequenced sample was PBMCs, mostly from graft donor cells, taken 60 days after TCRalphabeta/CD19-depleted stem cell transplant. The receptors come from a boy less than two years old who had a stem cell transplant for Wiskott-Aldrich syndrome, so the T cells may come from the graft donor.

The chain combines TRBV20-1 with TRBJ2-5, with 12 nucleotides matching TRBD1. Germline CDR1 DFQATT, CDR2 SNEGSKA (reference sequence). The CDR3 contains 18 residues. V lost 5 bases, J lost 6 bases, and 19 bases stayed unmatched. The CDR3: CSAAPCGTGGPWGKTQYF. The CDR3 DNA is TGCAGTGCTGCACCATGCGGGACAGGGGGCCCTTGGGGGAAGACCCAGTACTTC.

This clonotype came up a few times. The V call is TRBV7-3, the J call TRBJ2-3, with TRBD2 identical over 10 bases. This CDR3 has 15 residues. Germline-derived CDR1 and CDR2 are SGHTA and FQGTGA. Trimming removed 2 bases from V and 6 bases from J; junction bases left unmatched: 5. This CDR3 reads CASSLHSGRPDTQYF. The CDR3 nucleotides are TGTGCCAGCAGCTTACATAGCGGGAGGCCCGATACGCAGTATTTT.

The chain recombines TRBV18 with TRBJ2-3, with 12 bases aligning to TRBD2. Germline CDR1 KGHSH, CDR2 LQKENI. V dropped 3 bases and J dropped 1; count of bases not matched to a gene: 5. This CDR3 is built from 17 residues. As DNA, the CDR3 is TGTGCCAGCTCACCGCTAGCGGGAGGGCCCGGCACAGATACGCAGTATTTT. This codes for CASSPLAGGPGTDTQYF.

This clonotype was found many times. The rearrangement uses TRBV7-2 and TRBJ2-7, with D possibly being TRBD2 (5 bases). The CDR3 sequence is 15 residues long. The V and J ends lost 2 bases and 1 base respectively, with 12 bases between them. Germline CDR1 is SGHTA and CDR2 is FQGNSA. DNA of the CDR3: TGTGCCAGCAGCTTAAATGTCGAGCGGTCCTACGAGCAGTACTTC. This codes for CASSLNVERSYEQYF.

This clonotype has a count of ten or more. This sequence joins TRBV7-2 and TRBJ2-5, with 7 bases matching TRBD1. The CDR3 totals 15 residues. Germline V gives CDR1 SGHTA, CDR2 FQGNSA. The V gene end was trimmed by 3 bases and the J gene end by 2 bases; junction bases not matched to a gene: 6. In DNA, the CDR3 is TGTGCCAGCAGCTTGGGGGACAGTCTTCAAGAGACCCAGTACTTC. Translated: CASSLGDSLQETQYF.

This clonotype was observed at least ten times. This chain uses TRBV7-9 with TRBJ1-4; maybe TRBD1 (6 bases). Germline lookup yields CDR1 SEHNR and CDR2 FQNEAQ (reference sequence). Trimming took 5 bases from V and 3 from J, leaving 16 bases between them. This CDR3 is built from 16 residues. Here the CDR3 reads CASSPSGGLANEKLFF. The CDR3, as DNA: TGTGCCAGCAGCCCTTCCGGGGGCCTGGCTAATGAAAAACTGTTTTTT. Looking up the rest from reference TRBV7-9 and TRBJ1-4 gives the full variable domain: DTGVSQNPRHKITKRGQNVTFRCDPISEHNRLYWYRQTLGQGPEFLTYFQNEAQLEKSRLLSDRFSAERPKGSFSTLEIQRTEQGDSAMYLCASSPSGGLANEKLFFGSGTQLSVL.

V gene TRBV14 combines with J gene TRBJ2-2, with TRBD2 as a possible D gene (6 bases). CDR1 and CDR2 (germline): SGHDN, FVKESK. This CDR3 has 16 amino acids. V lost 1 base and J lost 0, with 9 bases in between. The CDR3 reads CASSQAWGANTGELFF. The CDR3 DNA is TGTGCCAGCAGCCAAGCGTGGGGGGCGAACACCGGGGAGCTGTTTTTT.

This clonotype was counted at least ten times. The chain joins TRBV5-1 to TRBJ2-7; 13 bases match TRBD2. Germline V gives CDR1 SGHRS, CDR2 YFSETQ. V lost 4 bases, J lost 5 bases, and 9 bases stayed unmatched. The CDR3 spans 16 residues. CDR3 region: CASSPAWTSGSNEQYF. CDR3 coding DNA: TGCGCCAGCAGCCCTGCTTGGACTAGCGGGAGTAACGAGCAGTACTTC.

This clonotype was counted ten times or more. A much larger clone lies a single base off, so this may be a read error. This chain uses TRBV6-2 or TRBV6-3 with TRBJ2-5, with D maybe TRBD1 (6 bases). Per the germline V gene, CDR1 is MNHEY and CDR2 is SVGEGT. There are 17 residues in the CDR3. Trimming cost V 2 bases and J 0 bases, with 16 bases left between them. Here the CDR3 DNA reads TGTGCCAGCAGTTACAACCCCTCGACAGGAAACCAAGAGACCCAGTACTTC. It encodes CASSYNPSTGNQETQYF.

This clonotype was found a few times. The V call is TRBV11-2, the J call TRBJ1-6, with TRBD1 matching over 8 bases. Germline V lookup: CDR1 SGHAT, CDR2 FQNNGV. V gave up 1 base and J gave up 7 bases; unmatched junction bases: 3. This CDR3 has 15 residues. CDR3 loop: CASSLGGQANSPLHF. The CDR3 DNA is TGTGCCAGCAGCTTAGGGGGACAGGCAAATTCACCCCTCCACTTT.

This clonotype has at least ten counts. The chain uses TRBV5-1 and TRBJ1-1; D remains ambiguous. The V gene lost 0 bases and the J gene lost 8 bases, with 11 bases spanning the gap. CDR3 length: 13 amino acids. Per the germline V gene, CDR1 is SGHRS and CDR2 is YFSETQ. CDR3 protein: CASSLDSLEEAFF. CDR3 DNA: TGCGCCAGCAGCTTGGACTCTCTCGAGGAAGCTTTCTTT.

There are many counts of this clonotype. The chain carries TRBV7-8 and TRBJ1-1; no firm D call. The CDR3 consists of 14 residues. Germline CDR1 and CDR2: SGHVS and FQNEAQ. V lost 1 base and J 0 bases, leaving 6 bases between the germline ends. The CDR3 DNA reads as TGTGCCAGCAGCTTAGTTGGGATGAACACTGAAGCTTTCTTT. It yields the protein CASSLVGMNTEAFF.

As regards this clonotype: A single base separates this from a much larger clone, so it may be a read error. The gene calls are TRBV3-1 and TRBJ2-3; unclear D gene. Germline V gives CDR1 LGHDT, CDR2 YNNKEL (reference sequence). The CDR3 is 15 residues long. As DNA, the CDR3 is TGTGCCTGCAGCCATGACACCCCAGGCACAGATACGCAGTATTTT. It translates to CACSHDTPGTDTQYF.

This clonotype is large. The chain carries TRBV5-1 and TRBJ1-2; TRBD1 agrees at 8 bases. The V gene end was trimmed by 4 bases and the J gene end by 0 bases; junction bases not matched to a gene: 14. This CDR3 contains 18 residues. Per germline, CDR1 SGHRS and CDR2 YFSETQ. CDR3 coding DNA: TGCGCCAGCAGCCTAGCGGGGGACAGGCCTCCCGCTAACTATGGCTACACCTTC. Translating it yields CASSLAGDRPPANYGYTF.

The chain joins TRBV4-2 to TRBJ2-1, with 7 bases matching TRBD2. Per germline, CDR1 LGHNA and CDR2 YNFKEQ. This CDR3 is built from 13 residues. V shed 4 bases and J 4 bases; nucleotides not matched to a gene: 1. This CDR3 is CASSLGLYNEQFF. The CDR3 DNA follows: TGTGCCAGCAGCCTGGGACTATACAATGAGCAGTTCTTC.

Sample share makes this clonotype large (0.1 to 1%). The rearrangement joins TRBV7-9 to TRBJ2-1; 7 bases agree with TRBD2. Germline-derived CDR1 and CDR2 are SEHNR and FQNEAQ (reference sequence). The length of the CDR3 is 14 residues. V trimming: 3 bases; J trimming: 7 bases; junction bases outside the gene matches: 6. The CDR3 DNA is TGTGCCAGCAGCTTCGGGGGGAGATCAAATGAGCAGTTCTTC. This sequence encodes CASSFGGRSNEQFF.

At least ten counts were recorded for this clonotype. This chain links TRBV3-1 with TRBJ2-5; maybe TRBD2 (5 bases). Trimming shortened V by 3 bases and J by 5 bases, and 10 bases separated the two germline ends. From germline, CDR1 is LGHDT and CDR2 YNNKEL (reference sequence). CDR3 length: 13 amino acids. The CDR3 DNA reads as TGTGCCAGCAGCCATTTTGCGGGTGAGACCCAGTACTTC. The encoded protein is CASSHFAGETQYF.

This clonotype appeared many times. The chain has TRBV3-1 and TRBJ2-3, with 9 bases aligning to TRBD2. The trim removed 8 bases at V and 6 bases at J, leaving 18 bases unmatched. The CDR3 covers 17 residues. Germline V gives CDR1 LGHDT, CDR2 YNNKEL (reference sequence). In nucleotides, the CDR3 is TGTGCCAGCCGAAAGAGGGGTAGCGGGAGAAGTGTGGATACGCAGTATTTT. Its translation is CASRKRGSGRSVDTQYF.

This clonotype was seen only a few times. This chain links TRBV28 with TRBJ1-2, with a weak D call TRBD1 (6 bases). Trimming stripped 5 bases from V and 6 bases from J, with 22 bases between. This CDR3 spans 16 amino acids. Germline CDR1 and CDR2: MDHEN and SYDVKM. CDR3 sequence: CASSTLGGRIRNGYTF. The CDR3 bases are TGTGCCAGCAGTACCCTCGGGGGGCGAATTCGGAATGGCTACACCTTC.

This clonotype has a count of ten or more. J is TRBJ2-3 and V is TRBV7-9; TRBD2 aligns across 9 bases. The CDR3 has 17 residues. Germline V gene sequence: CDR1 SEHNR, CDR2 FQNEAQ (reference sequence). V trimming: 5 bases; J trimming: 3 bases; junction bases outside the gene matches: 12. CDR3 amino acids: CASSPRRRGGITDTQYF. DNA of the CDR3: TGTGCCAGCAGCCCAAGGCGGCGGGGGGGTATTACAGATACGCAGTATTTT.